The following is a TCR beta chain sequence with its context. J was trimmed by 0 bases and V by 5 bases; bases with no gene match: 8. The CDR3 length is 17 residues. Germline values: CDR1 SGHTA, CDR2 FQGTGA. Profiled with immunoSEQ multiplex PCR; TCRdb holds only in-frame clones, not every one. The profile covers 150,000 to 200,000 clones, with approximately 80% appearing a single time and around 10% taken by the ten largest. This sample is drawn from a study of blood T cell repertoires in COVID-19. V usage is TRBV7-3 and J usage is TRBJ2-1, with 9 bases matching TRBD2. The sample was peripheral blood. This TCR derives from a woman older than 75 with COVID-19, enrolled during active disease. CDR3 DNA sequence: TGTGCCAGCAGCACTAGACTAGCGGAGAGCTCCTACAATGAGCAGTTCTTC. Translating gives CASSTRLAESSYNEQFF.